These 8 T cell receptor beta chains were all obtained from the same sample, sequenced in a study of identical twins. Each CDR3 protein is one row after TCRdb ran MiXCR on the 5' RACE reads. The table shows approximately 94,000 distinct CDR3 sequences, with 4.5% to 6.5% occurring only once. Sequencing used memory T cells sorted from blood. The receptors derive from a woman aged 45 to 65 in good health.

This clonotype has only a few counts. The chain uses TRBV20-1 and TRBJ1-1, with 7 nucleotides matching TRBD1. Germline V CDR1 and CDR2: DFQATT, SNEGSKA (reference sequence). This CDR3 is 16 amino acids long. The CDR3 DNA reads as TGCAGCTGCGGGGGGGTCAGGGGGTCCATGAACACTGAAGCTTTCTTT. It specifies CSCGGVRGSMNTEAFF.

The chain has TRBV2 and TRBJ1-1; no reliable D call. Per germline, CDR1 SNHLY and CDR2 FYNNEI. Trimming pared 5 bases from V and 1 base from J, leaving 8 bases between. CDR3 size: 13 residues. CDR3 amino acids: CASSLQPNTEAFF. DNA for the CDR3: TGTGCCAGCAGTCTACAGCCGAACACTGAAGCTTTCTTT.

This clonotype was counted ten times or more. This chain joins TRBV19 and TRBJ2-4; 11 bases are shared with TRBD1. V shed 4 bases, J shed 1 base, and the junction held 9 bases outside the gene matches. The germline V gene has CDR1 LNHDA and CDR2 SQIVND (reference sequence). The CDR3 is 18 amino acids. CDR3 loop: CASSNRDRGRLAKNIQYF. The CDR3 DNA is TGTGCCAGTAGTAATCGGGACAGGGGGAGGTTGGCCAAAAACATTCAGTACTTC.

This chain joins TRBV5-8 and TRBJ2-3; TRBD1 might be the D (6 bases). The CDR3 runs 13 residues. Between the trimmed V and J ends, which lost 4 bases and 2 bases, there was a span of 8 bases. Germline CDR1 is SGHTS and CDR2 is YDEGEE. For the CDR3, the DNA is TGTGCCAGCAGCGGGGACAACACAGATACGCAGTATTTT. It translates to CASSGDNTDTQYF.

The CDR3 DNA reads TGTGCCAGCAGTGAATATATACAGGGATCCATCGCTTTCTTT. It codes for CASSEYIQGSIAFF. The rearrangement joins TRBV25-1 to TRBJ1-1, with TRBD1 as a possible D gene (6 bases). Germline V gene lookup returns CDR1 MGHDK and CDR2 SYGVNS. With 0 bases removed from V and 11 bases from J, the gap between germline ends came to 16 bases. The CDR3 has 14 residues.

The J gene is TRBJ2-3, the V gene TRBV20-1, with 8 bases matching TRBD2. J lost 2 bases, V lost 6 bases, and 13 bases had no gene match. There are 16 residues in the CDR3. The germline V gene encodes CDR1 DFQATT and CDR2 SNEGSKA (reference sequence). CDR3 sequence: CSALLRTGGTTDTQYF. The CDR3 nucleotides are TGCAGTGCGCTCCTACGAACGGGAGGGACCACAGATACGCAGTATTTT.

This clonotype showed up just a few times. The rearrangement uses TRBV19 and TRBJ2-4, with TRBD2 matching 8 bases. This CDR3 comprises 17 residues. Germline V gives CDR1 LNHDA, CDR2 SQIVND (reference sequence). The trim removed 5 bases at V and 3 bases at J, leaving 12 bases unmatched. The CDR3 DNA follows: TGTGCCAGTAGTCCTATAGCGGGAAGGGAGGGCAAAAACATTCAGTACTTC. Translation gives CASSPIAGREGKNIQYF.

This clonotype was recorded at least ten times. This chain links TRBV10-3 with TRBJ2-1, with D uncertain. The V and J ends lost 0 bases and 3 bases respectively, with 6 bases between them. Germline CDR1 is ENHRY and CDR2 is SYGVKD. The CDR3 length is 14 residues. The CDR3 here is CAISESNDYNEQFF. CDR3 bases: TGTGCCATCAGTGAGTCGAACGACTACAATGAGCAGTTCTTC.